The 9 T cell receptor beta chains in this list originate from one sample, sequenced in a study of blood T cells in healthy people across ages. A J-beta primer mix and a sample-barcoded 5' primer were used in a second PCR of about 7 to 12 cycles. TCRdb re-called the 5' RACE reads with MiXCR, one entry per CDR3 protein. Among about a million distinct CDR3 sequences listed, approximately 38% were seen once. Material: blood. Receptors were obtained from a man aged 18 to 29 in good health.

V and J are TRBV12-3 or TRBV12-4 and TRBJ2-3; D gene uncertain. This CDR3 has 14 residues. Trimming shortened V by 3 bases and J by 15 bases, and 22 bases separated the two germline ends. The CDR3 bases are TGTGCCAGCAGTTTTCGACAAAACGCAGATACGGAATATTTT. Its translation is CASSFRQNADTEYF.

The sample holds many counts of this clonotype. This rearrangement joins TRBV20-1 to TRBJ2-7, with 7 bases aligning to TRBD1. J lost 0 bases, V lost 5 bases, and 7 bases had no gene match. The germline gives CDR1 DFQATT, CDR2 SNEGSKA (reference sequence). The CDR3 has 14 amino acids. This CDR3 is CSAPKTGTSYEQYF. CDR3 in DNA: TGCAGTGCTCCAAAGACAGGGACCTCCTACGAGCAGTACTTC.

The chain uses TRBV21-1 and TRBJ1-6; the table calls TRBD1, which could not be checked here. TRBV21-1 is marked as a pseudogene. The CDR3 loop spans 16 amino acids. CDR3 DNA sequence: TGTGCCAGCAGCACCGAGAGGAGGGACAGGGTCTCACCCCTCCACTTT. Its protein is CASSTERRDRVSPLHF.

This clonotype was counted only a few times. The chain recombines TRBV20-1 with TRBJ2-5, with 7 nucleotides matching TRBD1. Germline trimming cut 7 bases from V and 2 bases from J; bases unmatched to any gene: 10. In germline, CDR1 is DFQATT, CDR2 SNEGSKA (reference sequence). There are 14 residues in the CDR3. The CDR3, as DNA: TGCAGTGTGTCTAAACCCAGGGGGCAAGAGACCCAGTACTTC. It codes for CSVSKPRGQETQYF.

For the CDR3, the DNA is TGCAGTGCGAAGACAGGGGATGGTGGCTACACCTTC. Translating gives CSAKTGDGGYTF. V gene TRBV20-1 combines with J gene TRBJ1-2; 8 nucleotides line up with TRBD1. This CDR3 is 12 amino acids long. After removal of 6 bases from V and 7 bases from J, the junction contained 7 bases not matched to a gene. Germline V lookup: CDR1 DFQATT, CDR2 SNEGSKA (reference sequence).

This clonotype was detected a few times. The J gene is TRBJ1-6, the V gene TRBV27; 7 nucleotides align to TRBD1. The CDR3 length is 13 residues. CDR1 is MNHEY, CDR2 SMNVEV, per germline (reference sequence). Trimming removed 5 bases from V and 11 bases from J; junction bases left unmatched: 6. The CDR3 nucleotides read TGTGCCAGCAGTACAACAGGGGACCCACCCCTCCACTTT. As protein: CASSTTGDPPLHF.

The rearrangement joins TRBV7-2 to TRBJ2-1, with D unresolved. Germline CDR1 and CDR2: SGHTA and FQGNSA. V lost 5 bases, J lost 3 bases, and 8 bases lay in between. The CDR3 length is 13 residues. The CDR3 spells CASSAVFYNEQFF. The DNA of the CDR3 is TGTGCCAGCAGCGCGGTTTTCTACAATGAGCAGTTCTTC.

The chain uses TRBV28 and TRBJ2-1; 10 nucleotides align to TRBD2. CDR3 length: 16 amino acids. Losses at the gene ends were 3 bases for V and 9 bases for J; bases not matched to a gene: 11. Germline V gene data show CDR1 as MDHEN and CDR2 as SYDVKM. CDR3 in amino acids: CASSLGSGGDQGEQFF. CDR3 sequence (DNA): TGTGCCAGCAGTTTGGGGAGCGGGGGGGATCAGGGTGAGCAGTTCTTC.

The rearrangement links TRBV6-6 to TRBJ2-5; 7 bases map to TRBD2. The CDR3 runs to 14 residues. Germline CDR1 reads MNHNY; CDR2 reads SVGAGI (reference sequence). The J segment lost 5 bases and the V segment lost 10 bases, leaving 13 bases of the junction unmatched. In nucleotides, the CDR3 is TGTGCCATCGCAATAGGGACTACTCAGGAGACCCAGTACTTC. Protein sequence: CAIAIGTTQETQYF.